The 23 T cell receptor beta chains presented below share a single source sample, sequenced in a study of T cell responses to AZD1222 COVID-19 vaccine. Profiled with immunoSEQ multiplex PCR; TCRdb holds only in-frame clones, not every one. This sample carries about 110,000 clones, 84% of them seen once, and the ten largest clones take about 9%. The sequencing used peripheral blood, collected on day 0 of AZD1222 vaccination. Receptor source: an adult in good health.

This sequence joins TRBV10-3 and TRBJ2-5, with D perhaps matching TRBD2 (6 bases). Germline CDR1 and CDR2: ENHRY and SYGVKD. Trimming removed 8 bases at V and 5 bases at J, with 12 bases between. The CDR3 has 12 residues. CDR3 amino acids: CAIGEAGETQYF. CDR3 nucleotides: TGTGCCATCGGGGAGGCCGGGGAGACCCAGTACTTC.

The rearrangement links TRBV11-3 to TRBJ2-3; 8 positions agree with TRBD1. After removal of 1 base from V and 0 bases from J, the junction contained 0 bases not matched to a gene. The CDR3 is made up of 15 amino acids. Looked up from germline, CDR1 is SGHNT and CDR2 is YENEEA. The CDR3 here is CASSLGQGSTDTQYF. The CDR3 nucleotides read TGTGCCAGCAGCTTAGGACAGGGGAGCACAGATACGCAGTATTTT. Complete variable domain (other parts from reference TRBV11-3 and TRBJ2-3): EAGVVQSPRYKIIEKKQPVAFWCNPISGHNTLYWYLQNLGQGPELLIRYENEEAVDDSQLPKDRFSAERLKGVDSTLKIQPAELGDSAVYLCASSLGQGSTDTQYFGPGTRLTVL.

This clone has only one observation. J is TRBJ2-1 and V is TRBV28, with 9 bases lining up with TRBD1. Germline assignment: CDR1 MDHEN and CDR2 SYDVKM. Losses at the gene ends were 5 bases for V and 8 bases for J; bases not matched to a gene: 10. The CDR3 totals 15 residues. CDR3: CASSPGGQGYHEQFF. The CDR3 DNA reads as TGTGCCAGCAGTCCAGGGGGACAGGGATACCATGAGCAGTTCTTC.

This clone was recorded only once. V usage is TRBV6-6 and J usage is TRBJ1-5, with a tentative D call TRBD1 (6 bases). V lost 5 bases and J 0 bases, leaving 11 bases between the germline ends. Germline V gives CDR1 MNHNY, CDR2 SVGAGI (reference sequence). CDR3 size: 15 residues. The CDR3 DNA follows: TGTGCCAGCAGTCGACGGACAGCTAGCAATCAGCCCCAGCATTTT. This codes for CASSRRTASNQPQHF.

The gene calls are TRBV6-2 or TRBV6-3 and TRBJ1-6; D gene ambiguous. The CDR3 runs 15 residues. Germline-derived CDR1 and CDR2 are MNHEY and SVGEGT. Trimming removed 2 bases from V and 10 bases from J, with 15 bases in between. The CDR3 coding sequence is TGTGCCAGCAGTTACATGTCCCTCCGAAACTCACCCCTCCACTTT. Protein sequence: CASSYMSLRNSPLHF.

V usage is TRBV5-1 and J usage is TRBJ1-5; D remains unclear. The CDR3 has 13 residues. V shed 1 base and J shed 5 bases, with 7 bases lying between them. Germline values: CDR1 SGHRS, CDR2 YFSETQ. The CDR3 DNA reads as TGCGCCAGCAGCTTGATGCTCGATCAGCCCCAGCATTTT. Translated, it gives CASSLMLDQPQHF. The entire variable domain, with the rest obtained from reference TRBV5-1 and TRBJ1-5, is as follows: KAGVTQTPRYLIKTRGQQVTLSCSPISGHRSVSWYQQTPGQGLQFLFEYFSETQRNKGNFPGRFSGRQFSNSRSEMNVSTLELGDSALYLCASSLMLDQPQHFGDGTRLSIL.

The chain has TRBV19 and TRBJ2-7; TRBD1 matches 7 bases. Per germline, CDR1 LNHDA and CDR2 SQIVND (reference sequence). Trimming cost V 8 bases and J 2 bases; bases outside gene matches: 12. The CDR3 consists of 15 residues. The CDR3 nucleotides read TGTGCCAGTTCCCCTAGGGGGACAGCTACCTACGAGCAGTACTTC. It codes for CASSPRGTATYEQYF.

This CDR3 is CASSLFGRSSRREQNEQFF. CDR3 DNA sequence: TGTGCCAGCAGCTTGTTTGGTCGCTCTTCGAGGCGGGAGCAAAATGAGCAGTTCTTC. The V gene is TRBV7-6, the J gene TRBJ2-1, with 7 nucleotides matching TRBD2. CDR1 and CDR2 (germline): SGHVS, FNYEAQ. V shed 3 bases, J shed 7 bases, and the junction held 21 bases outside the gene matches. The CDR3 consists of 19 residues.

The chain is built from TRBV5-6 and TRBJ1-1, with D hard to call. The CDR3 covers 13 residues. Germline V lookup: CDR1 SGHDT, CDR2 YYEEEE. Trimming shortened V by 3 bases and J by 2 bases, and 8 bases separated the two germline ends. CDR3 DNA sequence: TGTGCCAGCAGCTCGACCGTTAACACTGAAGCTTTCTTT. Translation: CASSSTVNTEAFF.

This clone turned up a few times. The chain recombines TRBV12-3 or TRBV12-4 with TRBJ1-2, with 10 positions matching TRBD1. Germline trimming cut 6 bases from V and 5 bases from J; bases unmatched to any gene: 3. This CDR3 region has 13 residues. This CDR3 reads CASSRTGGYGYTF. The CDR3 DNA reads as TGTGCCAGCAGCCGGACAGGGGGTTATGGCTACACCTTC.

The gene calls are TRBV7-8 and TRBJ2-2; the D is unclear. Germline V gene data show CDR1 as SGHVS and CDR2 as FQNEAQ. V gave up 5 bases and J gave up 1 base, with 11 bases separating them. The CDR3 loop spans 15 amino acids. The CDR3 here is CASSLRGQNTGELFF. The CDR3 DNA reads TGTGCCAGCAGCCTGAGAGGCCAGAACACCGGGGAGCTGTTTTTT.

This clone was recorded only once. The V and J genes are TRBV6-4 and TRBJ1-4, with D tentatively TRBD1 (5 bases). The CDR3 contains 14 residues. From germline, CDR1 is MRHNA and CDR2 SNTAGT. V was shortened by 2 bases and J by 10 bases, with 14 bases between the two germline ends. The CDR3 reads CASSDNGARRKLFF. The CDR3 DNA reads TGTGCCAGCAGTGACAATGGGGCAAGGAGAAAACTGTTTTTT.

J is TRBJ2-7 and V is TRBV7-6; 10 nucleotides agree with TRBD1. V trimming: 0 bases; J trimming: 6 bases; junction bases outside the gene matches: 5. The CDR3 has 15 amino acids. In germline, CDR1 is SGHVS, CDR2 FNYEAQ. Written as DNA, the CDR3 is TGTGCCAGCAGCTTAGCGGGACAGGGGAAGGGCGAGCAGTACTTC. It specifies CASSLAGQGKGEQYF.

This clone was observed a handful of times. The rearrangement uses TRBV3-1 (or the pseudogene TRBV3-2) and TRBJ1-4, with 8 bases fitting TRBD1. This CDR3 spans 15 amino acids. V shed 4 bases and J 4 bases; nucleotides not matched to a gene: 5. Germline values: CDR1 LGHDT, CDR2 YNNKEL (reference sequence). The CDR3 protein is CASSPQGAFNEKLFF. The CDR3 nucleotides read TGTGCCAGCAGCCCTCAGGGGGCCTTTAATGAAAAACTGTTTTTT.

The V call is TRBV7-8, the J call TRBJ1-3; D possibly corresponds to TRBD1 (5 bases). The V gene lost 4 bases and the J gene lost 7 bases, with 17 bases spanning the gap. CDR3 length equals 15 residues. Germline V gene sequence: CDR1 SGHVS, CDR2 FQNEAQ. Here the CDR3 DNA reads TGTGCCAGCAGCTCTGCGAGGGGTGTGAGGAACACCATATATTTT. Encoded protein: CASSSARGVRNTIYF.

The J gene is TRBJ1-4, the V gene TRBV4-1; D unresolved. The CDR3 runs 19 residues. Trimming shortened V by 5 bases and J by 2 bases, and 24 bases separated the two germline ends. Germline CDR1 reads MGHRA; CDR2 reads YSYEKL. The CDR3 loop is CASSALGGRIVRTNEKLFF. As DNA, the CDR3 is TGCGCCAGCAGCGCCTTGGGAGGGAGGATTGTAAGGACTAATGAAAAACTGTTTTTT.

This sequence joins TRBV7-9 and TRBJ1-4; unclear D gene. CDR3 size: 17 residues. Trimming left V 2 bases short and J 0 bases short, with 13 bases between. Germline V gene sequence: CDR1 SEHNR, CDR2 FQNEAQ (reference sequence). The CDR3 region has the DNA TGTGCCAGCAGCTTATCTTATTTAGGCGCAACTAATGAAAAACTGTTTTTT. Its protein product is CASSLSYLGATNEKLFF.

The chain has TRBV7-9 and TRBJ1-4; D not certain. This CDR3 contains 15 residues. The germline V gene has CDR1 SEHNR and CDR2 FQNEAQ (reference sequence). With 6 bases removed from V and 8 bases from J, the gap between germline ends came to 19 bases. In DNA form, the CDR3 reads TGTGCCAGCAGACTGGCCGGGGTCTTAAACGAAAAACTGTTTTTT. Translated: CASRLAGVLNEKLFF.

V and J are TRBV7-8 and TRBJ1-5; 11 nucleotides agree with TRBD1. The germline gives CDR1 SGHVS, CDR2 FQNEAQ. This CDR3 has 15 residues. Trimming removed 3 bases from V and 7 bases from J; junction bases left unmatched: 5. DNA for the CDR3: TGTGCCAGCAGCTTTGAGCGGACAGGGGGCCAGCCCCAGCATTTT. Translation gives CASSFERTGGQPQHF.

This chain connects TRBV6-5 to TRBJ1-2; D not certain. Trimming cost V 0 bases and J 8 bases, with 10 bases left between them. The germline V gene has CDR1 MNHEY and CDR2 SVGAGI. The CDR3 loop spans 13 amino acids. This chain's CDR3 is CASSYSNSGGYTF. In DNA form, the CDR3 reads TGTGCCAGCAGTTACTCGAATTCGGGAGGCTACACCTTC.

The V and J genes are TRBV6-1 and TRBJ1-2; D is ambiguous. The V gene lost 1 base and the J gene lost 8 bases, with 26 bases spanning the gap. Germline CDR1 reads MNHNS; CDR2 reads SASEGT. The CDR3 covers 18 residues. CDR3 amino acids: CASSEGIGPAKIIRGYTF. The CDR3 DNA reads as TGTGCCAGCAGTGAAGGCATAGGCCCCGCAAAGATTATCAGGGGCTACACCTTC.

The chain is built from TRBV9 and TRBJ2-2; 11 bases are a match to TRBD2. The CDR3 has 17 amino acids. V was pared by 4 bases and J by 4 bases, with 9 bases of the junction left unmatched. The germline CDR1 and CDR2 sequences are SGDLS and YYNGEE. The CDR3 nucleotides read TGTGCCAGCAGCCAGTTCGCTAGCGGGGGGACCACCGGGGAGCTGTTTTTT. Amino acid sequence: CASSQFASGGTTGELFF.

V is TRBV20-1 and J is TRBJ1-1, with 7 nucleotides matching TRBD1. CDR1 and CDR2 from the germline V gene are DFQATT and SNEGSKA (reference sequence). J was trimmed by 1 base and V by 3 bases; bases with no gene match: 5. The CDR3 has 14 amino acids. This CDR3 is CSASRDSSNTEAFF. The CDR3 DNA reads TGCAGTGCTAGTAGGGACAGTTCGAACACTGAAGCTTTCTTT.